The clone carrying this T cell receptor (beta chain) was seen many times. The antigen remains unidentified. CDR1 DFQATT and CDR2 SNEGSKA come from the germline V gene (reference sequence). This CDR3 has 14 residues. Trimming took 4 bases from V and 7 from J, leaving 14 bases between them. TCRdb itself ran the RT-PCR reads through MiXCR, one entry per CDR3 protein. The sample includes hundreds of thousands of distinct CDR3 sequences, less than 10% of them seen just once. This record comes from a study of response to subunit inactivated influenza vaccine. Study findings and constraints: The authors suggested that few new T cells are recruited per seasonal influenza vaccination.

The sequence was obtained from a man aged 45-69 years who received an inactivated influenza vaccine. Sequencing used PBMCs from blood, obtained approximately 25 months after vaccination. This chain uses TRBV20-1 with TRBJ1-6; the D gene is possibly TRBD1 (6 bases). CDR3 coding DNA: TGCAGTGCTATCCGGGGGGCTCCCAATTCACCCCTCCACTTT. This translates into CSAIRGAPNSPLHF.